These 30 T cell receptor beta chains were sequenced from one sample in a study of blood T cells in healthy people across ages. Alongside a J-beta primer mix, a sample-barcoded 5' primer served in a second PCR lasting 7 to 11 cycles. MiXCR, applied by TCRdb to the 5' RACE reads, yields one record per CDR3 protein. The data contain approximately 690,000 distinct CDR3 sequences, 58% of them singletons. The sequenced sample consisted of blood. The receptors originated from a man in his sixties in good health.

The chain is built from TRBV20-1 and TRBJ1-2; D is unresolved. Germline V CDR1 and CDR2: DFQATT, SNEGSKA (reference sequence). The CDR3 runs to 14 residues. With 0 bases removed from V and 8 bases from J, the gap between germline ends came to 16 bases. The CDR3 nucleotides read TGCAGTGCTAGAGATACTTCCTTGTCGTTGGGCTACACCTTC. Translating it yields CSARDTSLSLGYTF.

The chain couples TRBV20-1 to TRBJ2-3, with D unresolved. Germline CDR1 DFQATT, CDR2 SNEGSKA (reference sequence). The CDR3 has 12 amino acids. V gave up 2 bases and J gave up 3 bases, with 6 bases separating them. The CDR3 loop is CSARMRTDTQYF. The CDR3 DNA follows: TGCAGTGCTAGAATGCGGACAGATACGCAGTATTTT.

J is TRBJ2-1 and V is TRBV6-1; D unresolved. Germline CDR1 and CDR2: MNHNS and SASEGT. Trimming removed 1 base at V and 2 bases at J, with 9 bases between. This CDR3 is 15 amino acids long. CDR3 sequence: CASSEEGYPYNEQFF. DNA of the CDR3: TGTGCCAGCAGTGAAGAGGGTTACCCCTACAATGAGCAGTTCTTC.

This chain connects TRBV5-1 to TRBJ2-6, with TRBD2 matching over 9 bases. Losses at the gene ends were 0 bases for V and 0 bases for J; bases not matched to a gene: 4. The CDR3 consists of 18 residues. Germline V gene data show CDR1 as SGHRS and CDR2 as YFSETQ. The CDR3 region has the DNA TGCGCCAGCAGCTTGGGTCTAGCGGGGAGCTCTGGGGCCAACGTCCTGACTTTC. This sequence encodes CASSLGLAGSSGANVLTF.

This chain links TRBV20-1 with TRBJ1-2, with D unresolved. Germline values: CDR1 DFQATT, CDR2 SNEGSKA (reference sequence). The CDR3 spans 13 residues. V lost 0 bases, J lost 3 bases, and 8 bases lay in between. CDR3 protein: CSARDTGYYGYTF. CDR3 sequence (DNA): TGCAGTGCTAGAGATACGGGATACTATGGCTACACCTTC.

In its sample, this clonotype was seen a few times. The chain links TRBV6-1 to TRBJ2-1; D may match TRBD1 or TRBD2 (5 bases each). The V gene lost 4 bases and the J gene lost 9 bases, with 19 bases spanning the gap. This CDR3 has 15 residues. Germline assignment: CDR1 MNHNS and CDR2 SASEGT. The chain's CDR3 is CASSAAEAGAPEQFF. In nucleotides, the CDR3 is TGTGCCAGCAGTGCAGCAGAAGCCGGGGCCCCTGAGCAGTTCTTC.

J is TRBJ2-3 and V is TRBV29-1; D possibly matches TRBD1 or TRBD2 (5 bases each). Germline V gene sequence: CDR1 SQVTM, CDR2 ANQGSEA. This CDR3 region has 13 residues. V lost 1 base to trimming and J lost 2 bases, with 7 bases between them. The CDR3 region is CSVEGGVTDTQYF. CDR3 in DNA: TGCAGCGTTGAAGGAGGGGTCACAGATACGCAGTATTTT.

V is TRBV20-1 and J is TRBJ2-7, with TRBD1 identical over 7 bases. Per germline, CDR1 DFQATT and CDR2 SNEGSKA (reference sequence). The CDR3 length is 17 residues. V lost 0 bases and J lost 2; bases outside the gene matches: 13. The CDR3 loop reads CSARELGWGQQAYEQYF. CDR3 DNA sequence: TGCAGTGCTAGAGAGTTGGGTTGGGGACAGCAAGCCTACGAGCAGTACTTC.

The rearrangement links TRBV2 to TRBJ2-7; 14 bases agree with TRBD2. The trim removed 6 bases at V and 2 bases at J, leaving 3 bases unmatched. Germline CDR1 reads SNHLY; CDR2 reads FYNNEI. This CDR3 region has 15 residues. The CDR3 nucleotides are TGTGCCAGCAGGAGACTAGCGGGGGGGCCCTACGAGCAGTACTTC. It translates to CASRRLAGGPYEQYF.

This clonotype was observed a handful of times. The CDR3 loop is CASSVTGIGEKLFF. DNA for the CDR3: TGTGCCAGCAGTGTGACGGGTATCGGCGAAAAACTGTTTTTT. The rearrangement links TRBV2 to TRBJ1-4; no firm D call. There are 14 residues in the CDR3. Deletions cut 4 bases from V and 8 bases from J, with 14 bases between. Germline loops: CDR1 SNHLY, CDR2 FYNNEI.

The chain carries TRBV5-1 and TRBJ2-6; 7 bases match TRBD1. The V and J ends lost 0 bases and 3 bases, in that order; junction bases with no gene match: 3. Germline V gene data show CDR1 as SGHRS and CDR2 as YFSETQ. The CDR3 has 16 amino acids. CDR3 amino acids: CASSLATGLGANVLTF. Here the CDR3 DNA reads TGCGCCAGCAGCTTGGCGACAGGGCTTGGGGCCAACGTCCTGACTTTC.

This clonotype appeared a few times. The rearrangement joins TRBV28 to TRBJ2-7; TRBD2 matches at 10 bases. The DNA end is a closer match to TRBJ2-5, so the J assignment may be wrong. Germline CDR1 reads MDHEN; CDR2 reads SYDVKM. The CDR3 sequence is 14 residues long. Here the CDR3 reads CASSVAGGGETQYF. The CDR3 DNA reads TGTGCCAGCAGTGTAGCGGGGGGCGGCGAGACCCAGTACTTC.

There are a few counts of this clonotype. The CDR3 is CASSPNEQYGYTF. The CDR3 coding sequence is TGTGCCAGCTCACCAAACGAACAATATGGCTACACCTTC. This chain connects TRBV18 to TRBJ1-2; no reliable D call. The length of the CDR3 is 13 residues. Germline assignment: CDR1 KGHSH and CDR2 LQKENI. V lost 2 bases and J 5 bases, leaving 9 bases between the germline ends.

The chain links TRBV10-3 to TRBJ1-5; D is ambiguous. This CDR3 is built from 14 residues. Germline CDR1 ENHRY, CDR2 SYGVKD. The V end lost 10 bases, the J end lost 5 bases, and 18 bases lay between the germline ends. The CDR3 sequence is CASKDGYIHQPQHF. The CDR3 DNA sequence: TGTGCCAGCAAAGACGGATATATCCATCAGCCCCAGCATTTT.

V gene TRBV7-9 combines with J gene TRBJ2-1, with 11 bases fitting TRBD2. The V and J ends lost 5 bases and 2 bases, in that order; junction bases with no gene match: 5. This CDR3 is built from 16 residues. From germline, CDR1 is SEHNR and CDR2 FQNEAQ (reference sequence). The CDR3 DNA is TGTGCCAGCAGCCAAGCGACTAGCGGGGCCTACAATGAGCAGTTCTTC. It encodes CASSQATSGAYNEQFF. Supplemented by reference TRBV7-9 and TRBJ2-1, the full variable domain reads DTGVSQNPRHKITKRGQNVTFRCDPISEHNRLYWYRQTLGQGPEFLTYFQNEAQLEKSRLLSDRFSAERPKGSFSTLEIQRTEQGDSAMYLCASSQATSGAYNEQFFGPGTRLTVL.

The rearrangement uses TRBV25-1 and TRBJ2-3; perhaps TRBD1 as D (5 bases). Germline lookup yields CDR1 MGHDK and CDR2 SYGVNS. This CDR3 contains 14 residues. Trimming cost V 3 bases and J 3 bases, with 10 bases left between them. CDR3 bases: TGTGCCAGCAGTGACCAGGGCAGGACAGATACGCAGTATTTT. It is translated as CASSDQGRTDTQYF. The variable domain in full, completed from reference TRBV25-1 and TRBJ2-3, reads EADIYQTPRYLVIGTGKKITLECSQTMGHDKMYWYQQDPGMELHLIHYSYGVNSTEKGDLSSESTVSRIRTEHFPLTLESARPSHTSQYLCASSDQGRTDTQYFGPGTRLTVL.

The chain uses TRBV7-2 and TRBJ2-3; D is undetermined. CDR1 is SGHTA and CDR2 is FQGNSA in the germline V gene. The V and J ends lost 1 base and 1 base respectively, with 9 bases between them. The CDR3 loop spans 15 amino acids. DNA of the CDR3: TGTGCCAGCAGCTTAGATCAGAGACGCACAGATACGCAGTATTTT. Its protein product is CASSLDQRRTDTQYF.

This clonotype has only a few counts. The rearrangement joins TRBV7-2 to TRBJ1-1; D uncertain. CDR3 length: 12 amino acids. The germline V gene has CDR1 SGHTA and CDR2 FQGNSA. The germline V and J ends were trimmed by 5 bases and 6 bases, with 10 bases remaining between them. The DNA of the CDR3 is TGTGCCAGCAGCCCCGGTTACTCTGAAGCTTTCTTT. Its translation: CASSPGYSEAFF.

This chain uses TRBV20-1 with TRBJ2-1; D may be TRBD1 (6 bases). Per the germline V gene, CDR1 is DFQATT and CDR2 is SNEGSKA (reference sequence). This CDR3 is 15 amino acids long. Trimming shortened V by 2 bases and J by 0 bases, and 11 bases separated the two germline ends. As DNA, the CDR3 is TGCAGTGCTAGATCGGACAGAGGCTCCTACAATGAGCAGTTCTTC. It translates to CSARSDRGSYNEQFF.

About this clonotype: One end of the junction is discordant with germline, which a read error may explain. The V and J genes are TRBV29-1 and TRBJ2-5; 9 bases fit TRBD1. The closer fit of TRBJ2-7 to the DNA end suggests the J call may be wrong. CDR1 and CDR2 (germline): SQVTM, ANQGSEA. The CDR3 loop spans 14 amino acids. CDR3 region: CNVEDGTGWGEQYF. The CDR3 region has the DNA TGCAACGTTGAAGATGGGACAGGGTGGGGCGAGCAGTACTTC.

This clonotype showed up just once. CDR3: CASSFDSTTGNTIYF. In DNA, the CDR3 is TGTGCCAGCAGCTTTGACAGCACGACTGGAAACACCATATATTTT. This chain uses TRBV7-2 with TRBJ1-3; a weak D match, TRBD1 (5 bases). The CDR3 has 15 amino acids. Trimming left V 3 bases short and J 2 bases short, with 11 bases between. Germline CDR1 SGHTA, CDR2 FQGNSA.

The CDR3 nucleotides are TGTGCCATCAGTGATGGACTAGCGTACTCCCGGGAGACCCAGTACTTC. Protein product: CAISDGLAYSRETQYF. V and J are TRBV10-3 and TRBJ2-7; 9 bases agree with TRBD2. TRBJ2-5 matches the DNA end more closely, so the J call is doubtful. CDR1 and CDR2 from the germline V gene are ENHRY and SYGVKD. The CDR3 length is 16 residues.

Written as DNA, the CDR3 is TGCGCCAGCAGCTCGAGCGGGTGGGGAGGCAGTGAAGCTTTCTTT. Translating gives CASSSSGWGGSEAFF. V is TRBV5-1 and J is TRBJ1-1, with D unresolved. The germline CDR1 and CDR2 sequences are SGHRS and YFSETQ. CDR3 length: 15 amino acids. The V end lost 3 bases, the J end lost 7 bases, and 19 bases lay between the germline ends.

The sample holds a few counts of this clonotype. This chain connects TRBV25-1 to TRBJ2-1; 9 bases map to TRBD2. Germline CDR1 reads MGHDK; CDR2 reads SYGVNS. The CDR3 is 14 residues long. Germline trimming cut 6 bases from V and 8 bases from J; bases unmatched to any gene: 8. The CDR3 DNA reads TGTGCCAGCAGGTATGGCGGGGGGGTCTATGAGCAGTTCTTC. Its protein is CASRYGGGVYEQFF.

The chain links TRBV12-5 to TRBJ1-2; D is ambiguous. Germline V gene sequence: CDR1 LGHNT, CDR2 FRNRAP. The CDR3 extends over 13 amino acids. V lost 7 bases, J lost 1 base, and 10 bases lay in between. The CDR3 is CASAPDGNYGYTF. Written as DNA, the CDR3 is TGTGCTAGTGCTCCCGACGGTAACTATGGCTACACCTTC.

The V and J genes are TRBV4-2 and TRBJ2-3; weak D call: TRBD1 (6 bases). V was pared by 4 bases and J by 7 bases, with 15 bases between. Germline values: CDR1 LGHNA, CDR2 YNFKEQ. The length of the CDR3 is 14 residues. CDR3 coding DNA: TGTGCCAGCAGCCGAGAGGAAGGGGGAAATACGCAGTATTTT. Amino acids: CASSREEGGNTQYF.

There are a few counts of this clonotype. The chain combines TRBV7-9 with TRBJ2-1, with 7 bases identical to TRBD2. The CDR3 has 14 residues. With V trimmed by 3 bases and J by 4 bases, 3 bases remained unmatched. Germline V gene sequence: CDR1 SEHNR, CDR2 FQNEAQ (reference sequence). The CDR3 here is CASSFWRGYNEQFF. CDR3 coding DNA: TGTGCCAGCAGCTTCTGGCGGGGGTACAATGAGCAGTTCTTC.

This clonotype showed up just a few times. The gene calls are TRBV3-1 and TRBJ2-3; 10 bases line up with TRBD2. Germline-derived CDR1 and CDR2 are LGHDT and YNNKEL (reference sequence). CDR3 length: 16 amino acids. V shed 1 base, J shed 5 bases, and the junction held 6 bases outside the gene matches. CDR3 loop: CASSQGGAGGQDTQYF. The CDR3 nucleotides are TGTGCCAGCAGCCAAGGTGGAGCGGGGGGGCAAGATACGCAGTATTTT.

The rearrangement links TRBV11-2 to TRBJ1-6, with 8 bases aligning to TRBD1. V lost 5 bases and J lost 3; bases outside the gene matches: 3. Germline V gene sequence: CDR1 SGHAT, CDR2 FQNNGV. The CDR3 is 15 amino acids. The CDR3 spells CASSGGTGYNSPLHF. In DNA, the CDR3 is TGTGCCAGCAGCGGAGGGACAGGCTATAATTCACCCCTCCACTTT. Full variable domain (rest looked up from reference TRBV11-2 and TRBJ1-6): EAGVAQSPRYKIIEKRQSVAFWCNPISGHATLYWYQQILGQGPKLLIQFQNNGVVDDSQLPKDRFSAERLKGVDSTLKIQPAKLEDSAVYLCASSGGTGYNSPLHFGNGTRLTVT.

This chain connects TRBV25-1 to TRBJ1-4, with TRBD1 as a possible D gene (5 bases). The CDR3 has 15 amino acids. The germline V gene has CDR1 MGHDK and CDR2 SYGVNS. Trimming left V 4 bases short and J 5 bases short, with 14 bases between. This CDR3 is CASSVRDEWNEKLFF. In DNA, the CDR3 is TGTGCCAGCAGTGTACGGGACGAGTGGAATGAAAAACTGTTTTTT.